A single sample is the source of the 14 T cell receptor beta chains below, sequenced in a study of blood T cell repertoires in COVID-19. This table comes from immunoSEQ multiplex PCR, and its TCRdb copy is limited to in-frame clones, with some not included. The sample includes 92,000 or so clones, around 72% seen only once; the top ten take approximately 15%. Source material: peripheral blood. The receptors here all came from an elderly woman with acute or convalescent COVID-19.

This chain connects TRBV10-3 to TRBJ1-2, with 9 bases fitting TRBD1. Germline values: CDR1 ENHRY, CDR2 SYGVKD. The CDR3 has 17 amino acids. V was pared by 6 bases and J by 4 bases, with 15 bases of the junction left unmatched. The CDR3 region is CAIRAGTGRDFGYGYTF. As DNA, the CDR3 is TGTGCCATCAGGGCCGGGACAGGGAGGGACTTTGGCTATGGCTACACCTTC.

As concerns this clone: A junction end diverges from the germline sequence, so it may reflect a read error. This specimen includes other DNA sequences encoding the same CDR3. The chain has TRBV29-1 and TRBJ1-2; TRBD1 matches at 8 bases. The germline V gene has CDR1 SQVTM and CDR2 ANQGSEA. This CDR3 is 17 amino acids long. Here the CDR3 DNA reads TGCAGCGTTGAAAGTAGGCAGGGGGCTGGTGGTAACTATGGCTACACTTTC. Encoded protein: CSVESRQGAGGNYGYTF. Supplemented by reference TRBV29-1 and TRBJ1-2, the full variable domain reads SAVISQKPSRDICQRGTSLTIQCQVDSQVTMMFWYRQQPGQSLTLIATANQGSEATYESGFVIDKFPISRPNLTFSTLTVSNMSPEDSSIYLCSVESRQGAGGNYGYTFGSGTRLTVV.

The rearrangement joins TRBV7-2 to TRBJ2-1; perhaps TRBD1 as D (6 bases). V was shortened by 5 bases and J by 1 base, with 12 bases between the two germline ends. Germline V CDR1 and CDR2: SGHTA, FQGNSA. The CDR3 consists of 15 residues. CDR3 sequence: CASSAQGLSYNEQFF. In nucleotides, the CDR3 is TGTGCCAGCAGCGCCCAGGGGTTGTCCTACAATGAGCAGTTCTTC. The full variable domain, with the rest looked up from reference TRBV7-2 and TRBJ2-1, is GAGVSQSPSNKVTEKGKDVELRCDPISGHTALYWYRQSLGQGLEFLIYFQGNSAPDKSGLPSDRFSAERTGGSVSTLTIQRTQQEDSAVYLCASSAQGLSYNEQFFGPGTRLTVL.

The chain uses TRBV6-6 and TRBJ1-2, with D possibly TRBD1 on 6 matching bases. Trimming removed 0 bases from V and 3 bases from J, with 11 bases in between. This CDR3 region has 15 residues. Germline values: CDR1 MNHNY, CDR2 SVGAGI (reference sequence). This CDR3 reads CASSYSGGPDYGYTF. DNA for the CDR3: TGTGCCAGCAGTTACTCGGGGGGGCCTGACTATGGCTACACCTTC.

The chain links TRBV9 to TRBJ1-2; 7 bases align to TRBD1. Trimming removed 10 bases from V and 7 bases from J; junction bases left unmatched: 25. There are 17 residues in the CDR3. Germline V gives CDR1 SGDLS, CDR2 YYNGEE. DNA for the CDR3: TGTGCCTGGCCGGCGTTGGGAGAGCGACAGGGTGGCGGTGGCTACACCTTC. It codes for CAWPALGERQGGGGYTF.

V usage is TRBV6-6 and J usage is TRBJ1-3; D is unresolved. Trimming removed 2 bases at V and 4 bases at J, with 9 bases between. The CDR3 length is 14 residues. Germline CDR1 reads MNHNY; CDR2 reads SVGAGI (reference sequence). The CDR3: CASSYGRGGNTIYF. CDR3 DNA sequence: TGTGCCAGCAGTTACGGGCGCGGGGGAAACACCATATATTTT.

V and J are TRBV7-2 and TRBJ1-2, with 10 bases fitting TRBD1. The CDR3 length is 15 residues. The germline CDR1 and CDR2 sequences are SGHTA and FQGNSA. J gave up 8 bases and V 7 bases, and 13 bases lay outside the gene matches. Here the CDR3 DNA reads TGTGCCAGCACCTTCGTCTCGACAGGGGGCGGGGGCTACACCTTC. Its translation: CASTFVSTGGGGYTF.

The chain is built from TRBV4-1 and TRBJ2-1; TRBD2 aligns across 8 bases. The V segment lost 4 bases and the J segment 3 bases; nucleotides outside the gene matches: 5. The germline V gene has CDR1 MGHRA and CDR2 YSYEKL. This CDR3 is built from 15 residues. The CDR3 is CASSPGLALYNEQFF. CDR3 bases: TGCGCCAGCAGCCCTGGACTAGCACTCTACAATGAGCAGTTCTTC.

The table lists this clone with a count of one. V is TRBV27 and J is TRBJ2-3; D may be TRBD1 (5 bases). The V end lost 1 base, the J end lost 2 bases, and 10 bases lay between the germline ends. The V gene's germline CDR1 is MNHEY and CDR2 SMNVEV (reference sequence). The CDR3 consists of 15 residues. CDR3 coding DNA: TGTGCCAGCAGTTTATGGCAGGGCCACACAGATACGCAGTATTTT. It yields the protein CASSLWQGHTDTQYF.

The sample holds a few counts of this clone. The genes are TRBV5-4 and TRBJ1-3, with a tentative D call TRBD1 (6 bases). Trimming pared 0 bases from V and 3 bases from J, leaving 7 bases between. Germline V gene lookup returns CDR1 SGHNT and CDR2 YYREEE (reference sequence). This CDR3 has 14 residues. The CDR3 DNA sequence: TGTGCCAGCAGCTTGGACAGGGTTGGAAACACCATATATTTT. This encodes CASSLDRVGNTIYF.

A few counts support this clone. This chain uses TRBV11-3 with TRBJ2-2, with a tentative D call TRBD2 (6 bases). V lost 7 bases, J lost 3 bases, and 12 bases lay in between. This CDR3 has 14 residues. Germline CDR1 and CDR2: SGHNT and YENEEA. The CDR3 region is CASTTGGDTGELFF. The CDR3 DNA follows: TGTGCCAGCACCACGGGCGGGGACACCGGGGAGCTGTTTTTT.

This CDR3 is CASSYQGASNNEQFF. The CDR3 nucleotides are TGTGCCAGCAGTTACCAGGGGGCGTCCAACAATGAGCAGTTCTTC. The chain is built from TRBV6-2 or TRBV6-3 and TRBJ2-1; TRBD1 matches 8 bases. This CDR3 is 15 amino acids long. V lost 2 bases and J lost 5; bases outside the gene matches: 5. CDR1 and CDR2 from the germline V gene are MNHEY and SVGEGT.

This rearrangement joins TRBV18 to TRBJ1-2; maybe TRBD1 (6 bases). The CDR3 loop spans 14 amino acids. V lost 2 bases and J 3 bases, leaving 10 bases between the germline ends. Germline V lookup: CDR1 KGHSH, CDR2 LQKENI. The DNA of the CDR3 is TGTGCCAGCTCACCAGTCAGGGGAGACTATGGCTACACCTTC. It yields the protein CASSPVRGDYGYTF. Full variable domain (rest looked up from reference TRBV18 and TRBJ1-2): NAGVMQNPRHLVRRRGQEARLRCSPMKGHSHVYWYRQLPEEGLKFMVYLQKENIIDESGMPKERFSAEFPKEGPSILRIQQVVRGDSAAYFCASSPVRGDYGYTFGSGTRLTVV.

This clone was seen once. The rearrangement links TRBV5-1 to TRBJ1-3; D gene uncertain. The CDR3 runs to 14 residues. V lost 3 bases and J lost 0, with 7 bases in between. Per germline, CDR1 SGHRS and CDR2 YFSETQ. The CDR3 loop is CASSSGFSGNTIYF. The CDR3 DNA reads TGCGCCAGCAGCTCGGGGTTCTCTGGAAACACCATATATTTT.